The sequence of this T cell receptor (beta chain) was determined in a study of radiation and T cells in renal cell carcinoma. Indicated time point: blood 2 weeks post-SBRT. Stated treatment: 15 Gy SBRT to primary tumor, nephrectomy 4 weeks later. Serial blood draws occurred at baseline and 2 and 4 weeks post-SBRT. The CDR3 length is 15 residues. With 5 bases clipped from V and 2 bases from J, the junction kept 5 bases outside the gene matches. CDR1 and CDR2 from the germline V gene are SGHTA and FQGNSA. The assay was immunoSEQ multiplex PCR, and TCRdb's table has in-frame clones only and misses some. The repertoire holds roughly 150,000 clones, with approximately 90% as singletons. This clone was detected once. Its cognate antigen is unknown. General study results and limits: In blood, top tumor clones expanded by 2 weeks, shrinking by 4. No pretreatment tumor biopsies were available for baseline clonotypes.

The specimen was blood, collected from a patient whose treatment included radiotherapy and nephrectomy. The sequence derives from a woman between 45 and 60 years old with renal cell carcinoma. The chain employs TRBV7-2 and TRBJ1-5; 8 bases fit TRBD1. This CDR3 is CASSTDRAGNQPQHF. DNA for the CDR3: TGTGCCAGCAGCACGGACAGGGCTGGCAATCAGCCCCAGCATTTT.